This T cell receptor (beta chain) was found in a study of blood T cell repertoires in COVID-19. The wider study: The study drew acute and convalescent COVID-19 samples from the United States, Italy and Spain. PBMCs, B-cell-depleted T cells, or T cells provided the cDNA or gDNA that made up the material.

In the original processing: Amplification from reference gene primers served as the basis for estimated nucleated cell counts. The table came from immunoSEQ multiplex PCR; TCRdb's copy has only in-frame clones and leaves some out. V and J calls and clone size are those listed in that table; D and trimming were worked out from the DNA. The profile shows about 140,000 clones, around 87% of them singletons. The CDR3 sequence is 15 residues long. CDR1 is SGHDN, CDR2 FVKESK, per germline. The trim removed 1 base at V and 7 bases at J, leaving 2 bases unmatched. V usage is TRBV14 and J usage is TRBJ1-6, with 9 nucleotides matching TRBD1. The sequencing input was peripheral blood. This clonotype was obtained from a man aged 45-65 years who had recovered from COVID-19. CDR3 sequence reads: CASSQVQGANSPLHF. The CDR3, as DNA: TGTGCCAGCAGCCAAGTACAGGGGGCAAATTCACCCCTCCACTTT.